This T cell receptor beta chain was identified during a study of blood T cell repertoires in COVID-19. Recruits, aged about 18 to 90 years, lived in approximately 26 US areas. Which cohort a participant joined came from the clinical history participants gave. Exposed participants encountered a COVID-19 case during the 2 weeks preceding study entry. This clone occurred a few times. Germline loops: CDR1 LNHDA, CDR2 SQIVND (reference sequence). CDR3 size: 18 residues. The V and J ends lost 5 bases and 7 bases, in that order; junction bases with no gene match: 16. Original processing notes: Reference gene primer amplification in the assay estimated nucleated cell counts. Assay: immunoSEQ multiplex PCR; the TCRdb copy retains only in-frame clones and omits some. D and trimming were read from the DNA, whereas the V and J calls and clone size are those reported in that table. The sample includes fewer than 350,000 clones, 85% of them seen just once.

This chain links TRBV19 with TRBJ2-2, with 10 bases aligning to TRBD2. The specimen was PBMCs or T cells enriched from blood (not recorded which). The clonotype comes from a woman aged 25 to 45 who had been exposed to COVID-19. The CDR3 DNA reads TGTGCCAGTAGTGCGGCTAGCGGGAGTTTGGCAAGGGGCGGGGAGCTGTTTTTT. Its translation is CASSAASGSLARGGELFF.